The table lists the clone carrying this TCR beta chain with a few counts. This sample is part of a study of early T cells in non-severe SARS-CoV-2 infection. This CDR3 contains 11 residues. The V and J ends lost 3 bases and 11 bases respectively, with 8 bases between them. Germline values: CDR1 SNHLY, CDR2 FYNNEI. Individual cDNA molecules were tagged with unique molecular identifiers, the study reported. MiXCR, applied by TCRdb to the 5' RACE reads, yields one record per CDR3 protein. The table records some 52,000 distinct CDR3 sequences, 8% to 8.5% of them present only once. The chain joins TRBV2 to TRBJ2-1; tentatively, D is TRBD2 (5 bases). This TCR was recovered from an adult who was a healthcare worker with PCR-confirmed SARS-CoV-2 infection or an uninfected control (not recorded which). Material for sequencing was whole blood. CDR3 sequence: CASSDRGQQFF. CDR3 in DNA: TGTGCCAGCAGTGACCGGGGTCAGCAGTTCTTC.